Listed here are 12 T cell receptor beta chains from one sample, sequenced in a study of blood T cell repertoires in COVID-19. The repertoire was sequenced with immunoSEQ multiplex PCR; TCRdb's copy has only in-frame clones and lacks some. The repertoire holds about 160,000 clones, with 81% as singletons. The sample was peripheral blood. These receptors came from a man aged 55 to 70 with active or convalescent COVID-19.

This chain links TRBV18 with TRBJ2-1, with D possibly matching TRBD1 (6 bases). The germline V and J ends were trimmed by 9 bases and 5 bases, with 20 bases remaining between them. The CDR3 consists of 15 residues. Germline CDR1 reads KGHSH; CDR2 reads LQKENI. This chain's CDR3 is CASCDRDIGDNEQFF. The CDR3 coding sequence is TGTGCCAGTTGCGACCGGGACATCGGGGACAATGAGCAGTTCTTC.

The chain is built from TRBV5-4 and TRBJ1-3; D call uncertain. This CDR3 comprises 14 residues. Germline-derived CDR1 and CDR2 are SGHNT and YYREEE (reference sequence). Deletions cut 4 bases from V and 1 base from J, with 9 bases between. This CDR3 is CASSQTPSGNTIYF. CDR3 DNA: TGTGCCAGCAGCCAGACTCCTTCTGGAAACACCATATATTTT. The whole variable domain, filled in from reference TRBV5-4 and TRBJ1-3, reads ETGVTQSPTHLIKTRGQQVTLRCSSQSGHNTVSWYQQALGQGPQFIFQYYREEENGRGNFPPRFSGLQFPNYSSELNVNALELDDSALYLCASSQTPSGNTIYFGEGSWLTVV.

The chain recombines TRBV6-1 with TRBJ2-3, with 14 bases aligning to TRBD2. The CDR3 is 19 residues long. Germline V gives CDR1 MNHNS, CDR2 SASEGT. V lost 2 bases and J lost 3; bases outside the gene matches: 10. CDR3 sequence reads: CASSETWTSGGRGTDTQYF. The CDR3 bases are TGTGCCAGCAGTGAAACCTGGACTAGCGGGGGGCGAGGAACAGATACGCAGTATTTT.

The V call is TRBV2, the J call TRBJ1-5, with 9 bases identical to TRBD1. V was pared by 0 bases and J by 5 bases, with 2 bases of the junction left unmatched. Germline V gene sequence: CDR1 SNHLY, CDR2 FYNNEI. The CDR3 contains 15 residues. The DNA of the CDR3 is TGTGCCAGCAGTGAAGCGGGACAGGGACATCAGCCCCAGCATTTT. Its protein product is CASSEAGQGHQPQHF.

This clone came up once. The CDR3 here is CASSLFNPGRTNYGYTF. DNA of the CDR3: TGTGCCAGCAGTTTATTTAACCCCGGGAGAACTAACTATGGCTACACCTTC. This rearrangement joins TRBV28 to TRBJ1-2; D is unclear. The germline V gene has CDR1 MDHEN and CDR2 SYDVKM. The V gene lost 1 base and the J gene lost 0 bases, with 15 bases spanning the gap. The CDR3 is made up of 17 amino acids.

For this clone: Other DNA sequences in the same sample also yield this CDR3. V usage is TRBV2 and J usage is TRBJ1-2, with 10 bases lining up with TRBD1. This CDR3 has 14 amino acids. CDR1 and CDR2 from the germline V gene are SNHLY and FYNNEI. V gave up 3 bases and J gave up 4 bases; unmatched junction bases: 2. CDR3 in amino acids: CASSEDRGGYGYTF. CDR3 nucleotide sequence: TGTGCCAGCAGTGAGGACAGGGGGGGCTATGGCTACACCTTC.

CDR3 protein: CASRTPGVIGNTIYF. The CDR3 bases are TGTGCCAGCAGGACTCCCGGGGTTATAGGAAACACCATATATTTT. The chain employs TRBV28 and TRBJ1-3; unclear D gene. The CDR3 runs to 15 residues. The germline V gene has CDR1 MDHEN and CDR2 SYDVKM. Trimming removed 6 bases at V and 4 bases at J, with 16 bases between.

This clone occurred once. This chain joins TRBV6-5 and TRBJ2-7, with TRBD1 matching 7 bases. Germline values: CDR1 MNHEY, CDR2 SVGAGI. Trimming at V came to 6 bases and at J to 6 bases, leaving 8 bases not matched to a gene. The CDR3 spans 13 residues. This CDR3 reads CASSQGELAEQYF. The CDR3 DNA reads as TGTGCCAGCAGCCAGGGGGAACTGGCCGAGCAGTACTTC.

The gene calls are TRBV6-5 and TRBJ2-7, with TRBD1 identical over 9 bases. V lost 6 bases and J lost 3; bases outside the gene matches: 3. Germline-derived CDR1 and CDR2 are MNHEY and SVGAGI. CDR3 size: 13 residues. The CDR3 bases are TGTGCCAGCAGATCGACAGGGGGCTACGAGCAGTACTTC. Translated, it gives CASRSTGGYEQYF.

The CDR3 bases are TGTGCCAGCAGCTTTAATACAGGGGCTGGAAACACCATATATTTT. Protein sequence: CASSFNTGAGNTIYF. The chain is built from TRBV7-2 and TRBJ1-3, with 7 bases identical to TRBD1. After removal of 3 bases from V and 2 bases from J, the junction contained 4 bases not matched to a gene. Per germline, CDR1 SGHTA and CDR2 FQGNSA. The CDR3 length is 15 residues.

The genes are TRBV19 and TRBJ1-2; D is possibly TRBD1 (6 bases). The CDR3 runs 15 residues. V shed 5 bases and J shed 4 bases, with 17 bases lying between them. The germline gives CDR1 LNHDA, CDR2 SQIVND (reference sequence). The CDR3 DNA sequence: TGTGCCAGTAGTGTATCCACAGGGCCCAGCTATGGCTACACCTTC. Amino acids: CASSVSTGPSYGYTF.

Of note for this clone: An end of the junction does not agree with germline; a read error may underlie this. The chain carries TRBV3-1 (or the pseudogene TRBV3-2) and TRBJ1-1; D remains unclear. The CDR3 sequence is 11 residues long. Germline CDR1 LGHDT, CDR2 YNNKEL (reference sequence). The CDR3 sequence: CAGSHQTEAFF. CDR3 nucleotides: TGTGCCGGCAGCCACCAGACTGAAGCTTTCTTT.